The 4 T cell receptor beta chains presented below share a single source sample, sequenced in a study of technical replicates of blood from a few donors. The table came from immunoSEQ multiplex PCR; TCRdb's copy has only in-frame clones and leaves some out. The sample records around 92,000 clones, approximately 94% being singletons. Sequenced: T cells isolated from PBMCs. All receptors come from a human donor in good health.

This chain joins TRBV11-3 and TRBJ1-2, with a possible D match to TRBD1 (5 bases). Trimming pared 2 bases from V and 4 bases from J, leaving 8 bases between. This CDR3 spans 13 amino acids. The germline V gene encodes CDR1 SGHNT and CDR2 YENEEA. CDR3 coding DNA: TGTGCCAGCAGCTTACGGGGGAGCTATGGCTACACCTTC. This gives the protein CASSLRGSYGYTF. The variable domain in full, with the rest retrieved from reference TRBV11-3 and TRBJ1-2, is EAGVVQSPRYKIIEKKQPVAFWCNPISGHNTLYWYLQNLGQGPELLIRYENEEAVDDSQLPKDRFSAERLKGVDSTLKIQPAELGDSAVYLCASSLRGSYGYTFGSGTRLTVV.

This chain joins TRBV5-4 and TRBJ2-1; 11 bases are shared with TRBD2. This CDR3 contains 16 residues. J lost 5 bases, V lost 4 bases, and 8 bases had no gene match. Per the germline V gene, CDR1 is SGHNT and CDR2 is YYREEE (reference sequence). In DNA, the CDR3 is TGTGCCAGCAGCGCCCAACTAGCGGGAGTTCACAATGAGCAGTTCTTC. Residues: CASSAQLAGVHNEQFF.

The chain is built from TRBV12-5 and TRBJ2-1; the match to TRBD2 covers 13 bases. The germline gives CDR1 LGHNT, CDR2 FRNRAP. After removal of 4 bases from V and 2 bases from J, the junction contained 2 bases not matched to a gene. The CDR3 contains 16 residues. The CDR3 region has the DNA TGTGCTAGTGGTTCGGGGACTAGCGGGACCTACAATGAGCAGTTCTTC. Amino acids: CASGSGTSGTYNEQFF.

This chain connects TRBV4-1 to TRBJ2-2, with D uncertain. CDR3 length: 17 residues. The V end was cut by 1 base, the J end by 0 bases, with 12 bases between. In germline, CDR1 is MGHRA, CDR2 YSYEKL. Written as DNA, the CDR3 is TGCGCCAGCAGCCAAGTTGGTAGAGGCCCGAACACCGGGGAGCTGTTTTTT. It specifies CASSQVGRGPNTGELFF.